These T cell receptor beta chains were read from a single sample in a study of identical twins. TCRdb re-analysed the 5' RACE reads in MiXCR, keeping a single row per CDR3 protein. The sample contains roughly 470,000 distinct CDR3 sequences, roughly an eighth of which appear only once. The same sample was also used in a study of yellow fever vaccine responses in identical twins.

Sequencing was carried out using CD4+ T cells sorted from blood. Receptor source: a woman younger than 30 in good health. The CDR3 runs from the conserved cysteine through the conserved F or W. A D gene is named only where the DNA matches it firmly. Clone size is not always given. Where it is, it says once, few, many or a class for expanded clones.

V gene: TRBV27
D gene: TRBD2
J gene: TRBJ2-7
clone size: NA
CDR3 protein: CATAGTSGSRSYEQYF
CDR3 DNA: TGTGCCACCGCCGGGACTAGCGGGAGTCGCTCCTACGAGCAGTACTTC

V gene: TRBV5-1
D gene: TRBD2
J gene: TRBJ2-1
clone size: many
CDR3 protein: CASSSALAGGGNEQFF
CDR3 DNA: TGCGCCAGCAGCTCGGCCCTAGCGGGAGGAGGGAATGAGCAGTTCTTC

V gene: TRBV3-1
D gene: NA
J gene: TRBJ1-1
clone size: NA
CDR3 protein: CASSPPSNTEAFF
CDR3 DNA: TGTGCCAGCAGCCCACCTTCAAACACTGAAGCTTTCTTT

V gene: TRBV12-3/TRBV12-4
D gene: NA
J gene: TRBJ1-4
clone size: few
CDR3 protein: CASSAGEKLFF
CDR3 DNA: TGTGCCAGCAGCGCAGGTGAAAAACTGTTTTTT

V gene: TRBV6-1
D gene: NA
J gene: TRBJ2-5
clone size: NA
CDR3 protein: CASRPHQSQETQYF
CDR3 DNA: TGTGCCAGCAGACCCCACCAGTCCCAAGAGACCCAGTACTTC

V gene: TRBV28
D gene: NA
J gene: TRBJ1-5
clone size: many
CDR3 protein: CASSRRGTPNQPQHF
CDR3 DNA: TGTGCCAGCAGCCGCCGTGGGACTCCCAATCAGCCCCAGCATTTT

V gene: TRBV20-1
D gene: NA
J gene: TRBJ2-3
clone size: few
CDR3 protein: CSARDMGGRADTQYF
CDR3 DNA: TGCAGTGCTAGAGATATGGGGGGCCGGGCAGATACGCAGTATTTT

V gene: TRBV28
D gene: TRBD2
J gene: TRBJ2-7
clone size: many
CDR3 protein: CATQGLADEQYF
CDR3 DNA: TGTGCCACCCAGGGACTAGCAGACGAGCAGTACTTC

V gene: TRBV6-1
D gene: NA
J gene: TRBJ1-4
clone size: few
CDR3 protein: CASKGTNNEKLFF
CDR3 DNA: TGTGCCAGCAAGGGCACTAACAATGAAAAACTGTTTTTT

V gene: TRBV5-1
D gene: NA
J gene: TRBJ2-1
clone size: NA
CDR3 protein: CASSPAAPRSYNEQFF
CDR3 DNA: TGCGCCAGCAGCCCGGCGGCACCGAGATCCTACAATGAGCAGTTCTTC

V gene: TRBV9
D gene: NA
J gene: TRBJ2-1
clone size: few
CDR3 protein: CASSVEPSRGSYNEQFF
CDR3 DNA: TGTGCCAGCAGCGTAGAACCCTCCCGAGGGTCCTACAATGAGCAGTTCTTC

V gene: TRBV19
D gene: NA
J gene: TRBJ2-3
clone size: NA
CDR3 protein: CASSIRRGSTDTQYF
CDR3 DNA: TGTGCCAGTAGTATACGGCGCGGTAGCACAGATACGCAGTATTTT

V gene: TRBV18
D gene: NA
J gene: TRBJ2-2
clone size: few
CDR3 protein: CASSPPENTGELFF
CDR3 DNA: TGTGCCAGCTCACCACCTGAAAACACCGGGGAGCTGTTTTTT

V gene: TRBV11-3
D gene: NA
J gene: TRBJ2-3
clone size: NA
CDR3 protein: CASSSRTAGAQYF
CDR3 DNA: TGTGCCAGCAGCTCGCGGACAGCAGGGGCGCAGTATTTT

V gene: TRBV6-1
D gene: NA
J gene: TRBJ2-2
clone size: NA
CDR3 protein: CASSHPSPTVGGELFF
CDR3 DNA: TGTGCCAGCAGCCACCCTAGTCCGACAGTTGGCGGGGAGCTGTTTTTT

V gene: TRBV6-5
D gene: TRBD1
J gene: TRBJ1-6
clone size: few
CDR3 protein: CASSFVRGGNSPLHF
CDR3 DNA: TGTGCCAGCAGTTTTGTCAGGGGGGGAAATTCACCCCTCCACTTT

V gene: TRBV29-1
D gene: TRBD1
J gene: TRBJ1-2
clone size: many
CDR3 protein: CSVVGDRLYGYTF
CDR3 DNA: TGCAGCGTTGTAGGGGACAGGCTTTATGGCTACACCTTC

V gene: TRBV27
D gene: TRBD1
J gene: TRBJ2-7
clone size: NA
CDR3 protein: CASSSSQGWDEQYF
CDR3 DNA: TGTGCCAGCAGTTCCTCACAGGGGTGGGACGAGCAGTACTTC

V gene: TRBV6-2/TRBV6-3
D gene: NA
J gene: TRBJ2-2
clone size: NA
CDR3 protein: CASGGQSLNTGELFF
CDR3 DNA: TGTGCCAGCGGGGGGCAGAGTCTTAACACCGGGGAGCTGTTTTTT

V gene: TRBV20-1
D gene: TRBD2
J gene: TRBJ2-1
clone size: NA
CDR3 protein: CSADLGLAGTNEQFF
CDR3 DNA: TGCAGTGCTGACCTCGGTCTAGCGGGGACCAATGAGCAGTTCTTC

V gene: TRBV4-3
D gene: TRBD1
J gene: TRBJ2-7
clone size: NA
CDR3 protein: CASSQEGTRDSEQYF
CDR3 DNA: TGCGCCAGCAGCCAAGAGGGAACGAGGGACAGCGAGCAGTACTTC

V gene: TRBV10-3
D gene: TRBD1
J gene: TRBJ2-7
clone size: many
CDR3 protein: CATGQGLGEQYF
CDR3 DNA: TGTGCCACAGGACAGGGTCTAGGGGAGCAGTACTTC

V gene: TRBV7-2
D gene: NA
J gene: TRBJ2-1
clone size: few
CDR3 protein: CASRLRQGKGQFF
CDR3 DNA: TGTGCCAGCAGGCTGAGGCAGGGCAAAGGGCAGTTCTTC

V gene: TRBV6-1
D gene: NA
J gene: TRBJ2-5
clone size: few
CDR3 protein: CASTQGYQETQYF
CDR3 DNA: TGTGCCAGCACGCAGGGCTACCAAGAGACCCAGTACTTC

V gene: TRBV4-3
D gene: TRBD2
J gene: TRBJ2-7
clone size: few
CDR3 protein: CASSQEWLAGARQYF
CDR3 DNA: TGCGCCAGCAGCCAAGAATGGCTAGCGGGGGCGAGGCAGTACTTC

V gene: TRBV10-2
D gene: NA
J gene: TRBJ2-5
clone size: few
CDR3 protein: CASGLTSETQYF
CDR3 DNA: TGCGCCAGCGGGCTCACTAGCGAGACCCAGTACTTC

V gene: TRBV19
D gene: TRBD2
J gene: TRBJ2-3
clone size: few
CDR3 protein: CASRSSGSGDTQYF
CDR3 DNA: TGTGCCAGTAGGTCTAGCGGGAGCGGAGATACGCAGTATTTT

V gene: TRBV12-3/TRBV12-4
D gene: NA
J gene: TRBJ2-7
clone size: NA
CDR3 protein: CASSLDGRGQYF
CDR3 DNA: TGTGCCAGCAGTTTAGACGGTCGCGGGCAGTACTTC

V gene: TRBV20-1
D gene: NA
J gene: TRBJ1-1
clone size: NA
CDR3 protein: CSARREGLSYEAFF
CDR3 DNA: TGCAGTGCTAGAAGGGAGGGTTTGAGTTATGAAGCTTTCTTT

V gene: TRBV12-3/TRBV12-4
D gene: TRBD2
J gene: TRBJ2-7
clone size: few
CDR3 protein: CASSSPSGRSYEQYF
CDR3 DNA: TGTGCCAGCAGTTCCCCTAGCGGGAGAAGTTACGAGCAGTACTTC

V gene: TRBV20-1
D gene: TRBD2
J gene: TRBJ2-3
clone size: few
CDR3 protein: CSASPLAGVSDTQYF
CDR3 DNA: TGCAGTGCCTCCCCCCTAGCGGGGGTATCGGATACGCAGTATTTT

V gene: TRBV6-1
D gene: NA
J gene: TRBJ1-2
clone size: few
CDR3 protein: CASSSPPHYGYTF
CDR3 DNA: TGTGCCAGCAGCAGCCCGCCCCACTATGGCTACACCTTC

V gene: TRBV19
D gene: TRBD1
J gene: TRBJ2-4
clone size: NA
CDR3 protein: CASSIEIPTGGTKLAKNIQYF
CDR3 DNA: TGTGCCAGTAGTATAGAGATCCCGACAGGGGGCACGAAGTTAGCCAAAAACATTCAGTACTTC

V gene: TRBV5-1
D gene: NA
J gene: TRBJ2-6
clone size: few
CDR3 protein: CASRPLTSSGANVLTF
CDR3 DNA: TGCGCCAGCAGACCTCTTACTAGTTCTGGGGCCAACGTCCTGACTTTC

V gene: TRBV9
D gene: NA
J gene: TRBJ1-2
clone size: NA
CDR3 protein: CASSVQEGGFGGYTF
CDR3 DNA: TGTGCCAGCAGCGTTCAAGAAGGGGGTTTTGGTGGCTACACCTTC

V gene: TRBV2
D gene: NA
J gene: TRBJ1-1
clone size: NA
CDR3 protein: CASSVDRPSEAFF
CDR3 DNA: TGTGCCAGCAGTGTCGACCGACCGTCTGAAGCTTTCTTT

V gene: TRBV29-1
D gene: NA
J gene: TRBJ2-1
clone size: NA
CDR3 protein: CSVEFWSSYNEQFF
CDR3 DNA: TGCAGCGTTGAATTCTGGAGCTCCTACAATGAGCAGTTCTTC

V gene: TRBV6-2/TRBV6-3
D gene: TRBD1
J gene: TRBJ1-5
clone size: few
CDR3 protein: CASSQTGQGLSSNQPQHF
CDR3 DNA: TGTGCCAGCAGCCAAACGGGACAGGGACTTTCGAGCAATCAGCCCCAGCATTTT

V gene: TRBV10-3
D gene: TRBD1
J gene: TRBJ2-2
clone size: few
CDR3 protein: CATGTGGTNTGELFF
CDR3 DNA: TGTGCCACCGGGACAGGGGGTACGAACACCGGGGAGCTGTTTTTT

V gene: TRBV5-1
D gene: NA
J gene: TRBJ1-4
clone size: NA
CDR3 protein: CASSRSVDSGGEKLFF
CDR3 DNA: TGCGCCAGCAGCCGAAGTGTAGACAGCGGCGGTGAAAAACTGTTTTTT

V gene: TRBV20-1
D gene: TRBD1
J gene: TRBJ2-7
clone size: few
CDR3 protein: CSAVKPGQAKREYEQYF
CDR3 DNA: TGCAGTGCTGTAAAACCGGGACAGGCTAAAAGGGAGTACGAGCAGTACTTC

V gene: TRBV29-1
D gene: NA
J gene: TRBJ1-2
clone size: many
CDR3 protein: CSVERVSPGGGYTF
CDR3 DNA: TGCAGCGTTGAACGGGTGTCACCTGGGGGCGGCTACACCTTC

V gene: TRBV3-1
D gene: NA
J gene: TRBJ1-5
clone size: NA
CDR3 protein: CASSQGEGLGKHF
CDR3 DNA: TGTGCCAGCAGCCAAGGAGAGGGGTTGGGGAAGCATTTT

V gene: TRBV5-1
D gene: NA
J gene: TRBJ2-3
clone size: NA
CDR3 protein: CASSNVGARGFQASTDTQYF
CDR3 DNA: TGCGCCAGCAGCAACGTCGGGGCGCGGGGCTTCCAAGCTAGCACAGATACGCAGTATTTT